This entry features one T cell receptor beta chain sequence. Germline V gives CDR1 SQVTM, CDR2 ANQGSEA. There are 12 residues in the CDR3. V shed 4 bases and J shed 4 bases, with 8 bases lying between them. Genomic DNA from each subset was divided evenly over several immunoSEQ plates. Assay used: immunoSEQ multiplex PCR; TCRdb lists only in-frame clones, some missing. The table lists some 1,100,000 clones, about 84% of them singletons. This specimen belongs to a study of shared clonotypes between healthy human individuals. Division of CD4+ cells produced a CD45RA+ naive subset and a CD45RA-negative memory subset.

Source material: memory CD4+ T cells from PBMCs. Subset indicated: CD45RA-negative fraction. The receptor's source is a man younger than 35 in good health. Some clones in this sample may be carry-over from other donors' samples. V usage is TRBV29-1 and J usage is TRBJ1-5; D not certain. The CDR3 nucleotides are TGCAGCGTTGCGGCAGAGAATCAGCCCCAGCATTTT. Amino acids: CSVAAENQPQHF.